Presented here are 18 T cell receptor beta chains from one specimen sequenced in a study of blood T cell repertoires in COVID-19. Clones were read by immunoSEQ multiplex PCR, and TCRdb kept only the in-frame ones, dropping some. The top ten clones hold 15% of a sample with 90,000 to 110,000 clones, 82% of them seen once. The sequenced sample consisted of peripheral blood. Source of these receptors: a woman of 80 years or more with acute or convalescent COVID-19.

The V call is TRBV27, the J call TRBJ1-5; 10 bases are a match to TRBD1. The CDR3 has 16 amino acids. The junction had 6 bases not matched to a gene; V was cut back by 5 bases and J by 2 bases. CDR1 is MNHEY, CDR2 SMNVEV, per germline (reference sequence). DNA for the CDR3: TGTGCCAGCAGTCCCCAAGGGACAGGGGGCAATCAGCCCCAGCATTTT. Protein sequence: CASSPQGTGGNQPQHF.

The chain links TRBV6-5 to TRBJ1-2; 7 bases agree with TRBD1. The CDR3 is 15 residues long. Germline V lookup: CDR1 MNHEY, CDR2 SVGAGI. V gave up 6 bases and J gave up 5 bases; unmatched junction bases: 12. CDR3 in amino acids: CASRTGTEILYGYTF. In DNA, the CDR3 is TGTGCCAGCAGGACCGGGACAGAGATCCTATATGGCTACACCTTC.

The chain uses TRBV19 and TRBJ1-5; D call uncertain. The germline CDR1 and CDR2 sequences are LNHDA and SQIVND (reference sequence). CDR3 length: 13 residues. Trimming removed 3 bases from V and 4 bases from J, with 7 bases in between. CDR3 amino acids: CASSIASNQPQHF. CDR3 DNA: TGTGCCAGTAGTATTGCGTCGAATCAGCCCCAGCATTTT.

This clone appeared a few times. Written as DNA, the CDR3 is TGCGCCAGCAGCCCCCGGGAGGGGGCAGGCCAGCCCCAGCATTTT. Protein: CASSPREGAGQPQHF. The chain employs TRBV4-1 and TRBJ1-5; 7 bases map to TRBD1. The CDR3 has 15 amino acids. Germline loops: CDR1 MGHRA, CDR2 YSYEKL. The J segment lost 7 bases and the V segment lost 4 bases, leaving 10 bases of the junction unmatched.

The chain uses TRBV10-3 and TRBJ1-1; D is possibly TRBD1 (6 bases). The CDR3 extends over 14 amino acids. Germline CDR1 reads ENHRY; CDR2 reads SYGVKD. The V end was cut by 10 bases, the J end by 2 bases, with 17 bases between. DNA for the CDR3: TGTGCCACTCGACAGGAGCGCTCCAACACTGAAGCTTTCTTT. This gives the protein CATRQERSNTEAFF.

V and J are TRBV5-5 and TRBJ1-2; 9 bases align to TRBD1. V dropped 2 bases and J dropped 10; count of bases not matched to a gene: 9. The CDR3 loop spans 14 amino acids. Germline values: CDR1 SGHKS, CDR2 YYEKEE (reference sequence). CDR3 DNA sequence: TGTGCCAGCAGCTTCGCCGGGACAGGGATGGTCTACACCTTC. Its translation is CASSFAGTGMVYTF.

Points on this clone: This sample also contains other DNA sequences that code for the same CDR3. This chain uses TRBV24-1 with TRBJ2-2; D is ambiguous. CDR1 is KGHDR and CDR2 is SFDVKD in the germline V gene. This CDR3 comprises 13 residues. V dropped 10 bases and J dropped 2 bases, with 10 bases sitting between them. The CDR3 is CATRSPNTGELFF. DNA of the CDR3: TGTGCCACTCGGAGTCCTAACACCGGGGAGCTGTTTTTT.

This clone was counted once. The V call is TRBV7-8, the J call TRBJ2-2; 7 bases map to TRBD2. This CDR3 has 17 residues. CDR1 SGHVS and CDR2 FQNEAQ come from the germline V gene. V shed 6 bases and J 3 bases; nucleotides not matched to a gene: 13. In nucleotides, the CDR3 is TGTGCCAGCAGTTCCTTCGGTGGTAGCGGGTACACCGGGGAGCTGTTTTTT. This gives the protein CASSSFGGSGYTGELFF.

The V call is TRBV5-1, the J call TRBJ2-7; D is possibly TRBD1 (5 bases). CDR1 SGHRS and CDR2 YFSETQ come from the germline V gene. CDR3 length: 16 residues. With 0 bases removed from V and 0 bases from J, the gap between germline ends came to 13 bases. The CDR3 region has the DNA TGCGCCAGCAGCTTGGTTCCAGGGCCAAGCTCCTACGAGCAGTACTTC. Translating gives CASSLVPGPSSYEQYF.

This clone was seen many times. The chain is built from TRBV5-1 and TRBJ2-7, with D perhaps matching TRBD1 (6 bases). Trimming left V 2 bases short and J 6 bases short, with 12 bases between. This CDR3 comprises 13 residues. Germline loops: CDR1 SGHRS, CDR2 YFSETQ. The CDR3 coding sequence is TGCGCCAGCAGCTTACAGGGTGGTAGCGAGCAGTACGTC. This sequence encodes CASSLQGGSEQYV.

This clone was seen more than once but under ten times. This chain joins TRBV5-1 and TRBJ2-3; no clear D gene. Trimming took off 0 bases at V and 1 base at J, with 9 bases between the two ends. The CDR3 loop spans 15 amino acids. Germline CDR1 and CDR2: SGHRS and YFSETQ. This CDR3 reads CASSLGGSGTDTQYF. The CDR3 DNA reads TGCGCCAGCAGCTTGGGAGGTTCAGGCACAGATACGCAGTATTTT. Variable domain in full (rest from reference TRBV5-1 and TRBJ2-3): KAGVTQTPRYLIKTRGQQVTLSCSPISGHRSVSWYQQTPGQGLQFLFEYFSETQRNKGNFPGRFSGRQFSNSRSEMNVSTLELGDSALYLCASSLGGSGTDTQYFGPGTRLTVL.

The CDR3 region has the DNA TGCAGCGTTGAGAAAGGGAGGGCGGGAGGCGATACGCAGTATTTT. Translated: CSVEKGRAGGDTQYF. The J gene is TRBJ2-3, the V gene TRBV29-1; TRBD2 matches at 8 bases. The CDR3 consists of 15 residues. V lost 3 bases and J lost 6; bases outside the gene matches: 11. Germline CDR1 is SQVTM and CDR2 is ANQGSEA.

The chain's CDR3 is CASSQDRGSPLHF. The DNA of the CDR3 is TGCGCCAGCAGCCAAGACCGGGGGTCACCCCTCCACTTT. This chain links TRBV4-3 with TRBJ1-6, with D perhaps matching TRBD1 (5 bases). This CDR3 is built from 13 residues. Per germline, CDR1 LGHNA and CDR2 YSLEER. Trimming removed 0 bases from V and 10 bases from J, with 7 bases in between.

J is TRBJ2-1 and V is TRBV19; TRBD2 agrees at 12 bases. This CDR3 has 16 amino acids. Germline V gene sequence: CDR1 LNHDA, CDR2 SQIVND (reference sequence). J lost 4 bases, V lost 6 bases, and 7 bases had no gene match. The CDR3 nucleotides read TGTGCCAGTAGGGATCCGGGACTAGCGGGTTACAATGAGCAGTTCTTC. Protein sequence: CASRDPGLAGYNEQFF.

This chain joins TRBV5-6 and TRBJ1-2; D unresolved. This CDR3 comprises 13 residues. Per the germline V gene, CDR1 is SGHDT and CDR2 is YYEEEE. The V gene lost 4 bases and the J gene lost 7 bases, with 14 bases spanning the gap. CDR3 residues: CASSQDLSGGYTF. The CDR3, as DNA: TGTGCCAGCAGCCAGGACTTATCGGGTGGCTACACCTTC.

This clone came up a few times. The V gene is TRBV29-1, the J gene TRBJ2-5; possible D gene TRBD1, 6 bases. The CDR3 consists of 12 residues. Trimming pared 7 bases from V and 4 bases from J, leaving 13 bases between. Germline V lookup: CDR1 SQVTM, CDR2 ANQGSEA. The CDR3 coding sequence is TGCAGCGCCCGGGACAATGGAGAGACCCAGTACTTC. Residues: CSARDNGETQYF. The full variable domain, in which reference TRBV29-1 and TRBJ2-5 provide the parts outside the CDR3, is SAVISQKPSRDICQRGTSLTIQCQVDSQVTMMFWYRQQPGQSLTLIATANQGSEATYESGFVIDKFPISRPNLTFSTLTVSNMSPEDSSIYLCSARDNGETQYFGPGTRLLVL.

The chain has TRBV20-1 and TRBJ2-1; the match to TRBD2 covers 10 bases. Germline CDR1 DFQATT, CDR2 SNEGSKA (reference sequence). Unmatched junction bases numbered 3, after V lost 6 bases and J lost 10 bases. The CDR3 length is 11 residues. The CDR3 spells CSAASGREQFF. For the CDR3, the DNA is TGCAGTGCGGCTAGCGGGAGAGAGCAGTTCTTC.

The chain recombines TRBV28 with TRBJ1-5, with 8 bases lining up with TRBD1. This CDR3 has 18 amino acids. V lost 2 bases and J lost 6; bases outside the gene matches: 15. The germline gives CDR1 MDHEN, CDR2 SYDVKM. CDR3 nucleotides: TGTGCCAGCAGTTTACCAGGAGACAGGGGTATTTCCACTCAGCCCCAGCATTTT. Translated: CASSLPGDRGISTQPQHF.